One sample yielded the 25 T cell receptor beta chains listed below, sequenced in a study of blood T cell repertoires in COVID-19 (dated by TCRdb to the early 2020s). Preparation of the library involved the immunoSEQ multiplex PCR assay. TCRdb re-hosts the immuneACCESS table, in-frame sequences only. Its copies lack some clones; in the studies checked, an unresolved V gene accounts for under half of them, and the cause for the rest is not known. The sample has around 270,000 clones on record, roughly 84% of them singletons. The ten biggest clones cover 1.5% of the sample. The source material was peripheral blood. These receptors were taken from a middle-aged woman who had recovered from COVID-19.

The V and J genes are TRBV28 and TRBJ1-4; 7 nucleotides align to TRBD1. The CDR3 length is 16 residues. Germline values: CDR1 MDHEN, CDR2 SYDVKM. V shed 7 bases and J 3 bases; nucleotides not matched to a gene: 11. CDR3 in DNA: TGTGCCAGCACGTCCGGGACAGCCTCTGCTAATGAAAAACTGTTTTTT. Translated: CASTSGTASANEKLFF.

The sample holds one count of this clone. V and J are TRBV5-1 and TRBJ2-1, with D possibly being TRBD1 (5 bases). The germline V and J ends were trimmed by 4 bases and 2 bases, with 13 bases remaining between them. The CDR3 covers 15 residues. Germline V gene data show CDR1 as SGHRS and CDR2 as YFSETQ. The CDR3 loop is CASSRRAGTYNEQFF. CDR3 nucleotides: TGCGCCAGCAGCCGCAGGGCAGGCACCTACAATGAGCAGTTCTTC. Filled out from reference TRBV5-1 and TRBJ2-1, the complete variable domain reads KAGVTQTPRYLIKTRGQQVTLSCSPISGHRSVSWYQQTPGQGLQFLFEYFSETQRNKGNFPGRFSGRQFSNSRSEMNVSTLELGDSALYLCASSRRAGTYNEQFFGPGTRLTVL.

The gene calls are TRBV5-6 and TRBJ1-5, with TRBD1 as a possible D gene (5 bases). Per germline, CDR1 SGHDT and CDR2 YYEEEE. V gave up 0 bases and J gave up 0 bases, with 10 bases separating them. This CDR3 spans 16 amino acids. The CDR3 reads CASSLATDNSNQPQHF. CDR3 coding DNA: TGTGCCAGCAGCTTGGCGACGGACAATAGCAATCAGCCCCAGCATTTT.

This chain connects TRBV5-1 to TRBJ1-5, with no clear D. This CDR3 is built from 14 residues. V was trimmed by 0 bases and J by 4 bases, leaving 8 bases between them. Germline CDR1 reads SGHRS; CDR2 reads YFSETQ. CDR3 residues: CASSLGPGNQPQHF. CDR3 coding DNA: TGCGCCAGCAGCTTGGGTCCGGGTAATCAGCCCCAGCATTTT.

The V gene is TRBV5-5, the J gene TRBJ2-5; 10 positions agree with TRBD1. The ends lost 3 bases at V and 4 bases at J; junction bases unmatched: 9. The CDR3 has 16 amino acids. CDR1 is SGHKS, CDR2 YYEKEE, per germline (reference sequence). CDR3 bases: TGTGCCAGCAGCTACGCCGGGACAGGGGTGGGAGAGACCCAGTACTTC. This sequence encodes CASSYAGTGVGETQYF.

The chain is built from TRBV24-1 and TRBJ1-2; D might be TRBD1 (6 bases). Trimming removed 6 bases at V and 5 bases at J, with 9 bases between. Germline V gene lookup returns CDR1 KGHDR and CDR2 SFDVKD. The CDR3 has 12 residues. CDR3 nucleotides: TGTGCCACCAGTCAAACAGGGTATGGCTACACCTTC. This translates into CATSQTGYGYTF.

This rearrangement joins TRBV7-9 to TRBJ2-3; D possibly corresponds to TRBD2 (6 bases). This CDR3 spans 14 amino acids. V shed 5 bases and J shed 4 bases, with 13 bases lying between them. In germline, CDR1 is SEHNR, CDR2 FQNEAQ (reference sequence). The CDR3 here is CASSRDSRADTQYF. For the CDR3, the DNA is TGTGCCAGCAGCCGGGACTCGCGAGCAGATACGCAGTATTTT.

There are many counts of this clone. The chain is built from TRBV25-1 and TRBJ1-6, with 7 bases matching TRBD1. V was pared by 4 bases and J by 9 bases, with 9 bases of the junction left unmatched. The CDR3 loop spans 15 amino acids. CDR1 and CDR2 (germline): MGHDK, SYGVNS. CDR3 bases: TGTGCCAGCAGTGCGACAGGGACCGGTTCTTCACCCCTCCACTTT. Its protein is CASSATGTGSSPLHF.

The chain links TRBV11-2 to TRBJ2-3; TRBD2 aligns across 12 bases. Trimming at V came to 7 bases and at J to 5 bases, leaving 4 bases not matched to a gene. The germline V gene has CDR1 SGHAT and CDR2 FQNNGV. CDR3 size: 14 residues. For the CDR3, the DNA is TGTGCCAGCAAGGGGACTAGCGGGCTAGATACGCAGTATTTT. Protein product: CASKGTSGLDTQYF.

The rearrangement joins TRBV18 to TRBJ1-4; D perhaps matches TRBD1 (5 bases). Trimming removed 2 bases from V and 0 bases from J, with 13 bases in between. The CDR3 has 17 amino acids. CDR1 is KGHSH and CDR2 is LQKENI in the germline V gene. The CDR3 DNA follows: TGTGCCAGCTCACCAACCTACCGACAGTCAACTAATGAAAAACTGTTTTTT. Its translation: CASSPTYRQSTNEKLFF. Filled out from reference TRBV18 and TRBJ1-4, the complete variable domain reads NAGVMQNPRHLVRRRGQEARLRCSPMKGHSHVYWYRQLPEEGLKFMVYLQKENIIDESGMPKERFSAEFPKEGPSILRIQQVVRGDSAAYFCASSPTYRQSTNEKLFFGSGTQLSVL.

This chain links TRBV25-1 with TRBJ1-1; no definite D call. The CDR3 runs 14 residues. V was shortened by 4 bases and J by 5 bases, with 14 bases between the two germline ends. From germline, CDR1 is MGHDK and CDR2 SYGVNS. As DNA, the CDR3 is TGTGCCAGCAGTGGCACGAGTTCGTGGACTGAAGCTTTCTTT. Translating it yields CASSGTSSWTEAFF.

CDR3 protein: CASSPWGGENTEAFF. The CDR3 nucleotides read TGTGCCAGCAGCCCCTGGGGGGGGGAGAACACTGAAGCTTTCTTT. The chain is built from TRBV7-9 and TRBJ1-1; maybe TRBD1 (5 bases). The length of the CDR3 is 15 residues. Germline V CDR1 and CDR2: SEHNR, FQNEAQ (reference sequence). Trimming pared 5 bases from V and 1 base from J, leaving 14 bases between. Variable domain in full (rest from reference TRBV7-9 and TRBJ1-1): DTGVSQNPRHKITKRGQNVTFRCDPISEHNRLYWYRQTLGQGPEFLTYFQNEAQLEKSRLLSDRFSAERPKGSFSTLEIQRTEQGDSAMYLCASSPWGGENTEAFFGQGTRLTVV.

This clone came up once. The V call is TRBV2, the J call TRBJ1-4; D unresolved. V gave up 5 bases and J gave up 8 bases, with 12 bases separating them. CDR3 length: 13 amino acids. Germline values: CDR1 SNHLY, CDR2 FYNNEI. The CDR3 bases are TGTGCCAGCAGTAAGGAGGAGGGCGAAAAACTGTTTTTT. Residues: CASSKEEGEKLFF.

J is TRBJ2-7 and V is TRBV10-3; maybe TRBD2 (5 bases). CDR1 and CDR2 from the germline V gene are ENHRY and SYGVKD. The CDR3 length is 16 residues. V gave up 0 bases and J gave up 4 bases, with 16 bases separating them. Here the CDR3 DNA reads TGTGCCATCAGTGAGTCGGGTTTGCCGGGAAGATACGAGCAGTACTTC. It translates to CAISESGLPGRYEQYF.

The rearrangement links TRBV7-6 to TRBJ2-7; 7 nucleotides match TRBD1. CDR3 size: 14 residues. Trimming cost V 5 bases and J 1 base; bases outside gene matches: 5. Germline V lookup: CDR1 SGHVS, CDR2 FNYEAQ. The CDR3 here is CASSITGQSYEQYF. In DNA form, the CDR3 reads TGTGCCAGCAGCATCACGGGACAGTCCTACGAGCAGTACTTC.

This clone was observed at least ten times. The chain carries TRBV29-1 and TRBJ2-1; TRBD2 agrees at 7 bases. With V trimmed by 3 bases and J by 6 bases, 5 bases remained unmatched. CDR1 and CDR2 (germline): SQVTM, ANQGSEA. There are 13 residues in the CDR3. DNA of the CDR3: TGCAGCGTTGAGCCTAGCGGACTCAATGAGCAGTTCTTC. Translation gives CSVEPSGLNEQFF.

This clone was picked up a small number of times. The chain carries TRBV30 and TRBJ1-2; 8 bases are a match to TRBD1. J gave up 8 bases and V 5 bases, and 10 bases lay outside the gene matches. The V gene's germline CDR1 is GTSNPN and CDR2 SVGIG (reference sequence). There are 13 residues in the CDR3. The CDR3 is CAWFRRTGNGYTF. For the CDR3, the DNA is TGTGCCTGGTTCCGTCGGACAGGGAACGGCTACACCTTC.

The sample holds one count of this clone. The chain recombines TRBV28 with TRBJ2-7; the match to TRBD1 covers 7 bases. The ends lost 6 bases at V and 3 bases at J; junction bases unmatched: 8. The V gene's germline CDR1 is MDHEN and CDR2 SYDVKM. The CDR3 consists of 14 residues. In nucleotides, the CDR3 is TGTGCCAGCAGCCCCACAGGGGCCCTCTACGAGCAGTACTTC. Protein product: CASSPTGALYEQYF.

This chain joins TRBV6-6 and TRBJ2-7; 8 nucleotides match TRBD1. V dropped 6 bases and J dropped 4; count of bases not matched to a gene: 8. This CDR3 has 14 amino acids. Per the germline V gene, CDR1 is MNHNY and CDR2 is SVGAGI (reference sequence). CDR3 protein: CASRDDRGAYEQYF. As DNA, the CDR3 is TGTGCCAGCAGAGATGACAGGGGCGCGTACGAGCAGTACTTC.

V gene TRBV14 combines with J gene TRBJ2-1; 9 nucleotides agree with TRBD1. The CDR3 extends over 14 amino acids. Germline V lookup: CDR1 SGHDN, CDR2 FVKESK. V lost 4 bases to trimming and J lost 6 bases; unmatched junction nucleotides: 4. The CDR3 sequence is CASSPRDRVNEQFF. CDR3 DNA: TGTGCCAGCAGCCCTCGGGACAGGGTCAATGAGCAGTTCTTC.

V usage is TRBV3-1 (or the pseudogene TRBV3-2) and J usage is TRBJ1-5, with TRBD1 as a possible D gene (5 bases). V was clipped by 4 bases and J by 4 bases, with 17 bases between them. CDR1 and CDR2 (germline): LGHDT, YNNKEL (reference sequence). The CDR3 extends over 16 amino acids. The CDR3 sequence: CASSPHGGIGNQPQHF. DNA of the CDR3: TGTGCCAGCAGCCCCCATGGGGGGATTGGGAATCAGCCCCAGCATTTT.

The rearrangement links TRBV28 to TRBJ1-3; 8 bases fit TRBD1. Germline assignment: CDR1 MDHEN and CDR2 SYDVKM. The CDR3 contains 15 residues. The V and J ends lost 6 bases and 4 bases, in that order; junction bases with no gene match: 8. The CDR3 DNA follows: TGTGCCAGCAGACCCAAGACAGGGGACGGAAACACCATATATTTT. It yields the protein CASRPKTGDGNTIYF.

The rearrangement uses TRBV3-1 (or the pseudogene TRBV3-2) and TRBJ2-3, with 9 bases lining up with TRBD1. The junction had 6 bases not matched to a gene; V was cut back by 6 bases and J by 2 bases. CDR3 length: 15 residues. Germline-derived CDR1 and CDR2 are LGHDT and YNNKEL (reference sequence). The CDR3 sequence: CASSFRDRVTDTQYF. The CDR3 DNA sequence: TGTGCCAGCAGTTTCCGGGACAGGGTCACAGATACGCAGTATTTT.

This clone was seen a few times. The V gene is TRBV6-6, the J gene TRBJ2-5; no clear D gene. CDR3 length equals 15 residues. Germline loops: CDR1 MNHNY, CDR2 SVGAGI (reference sequence). V was pared by 0 bases and J by 2 bases, with 10 bases between. CDR3 sequence (DNA): TGTGCCAGCAGTTACTCCGCTTGGCGGCAAGAGACCCAGTACTTC. Its protein product is CASSYSAWRQETQYF.

The V and J genes are TRBV30 and TRBJ1-4, with 9 bases identical to TRBD1. This CDR3 has 15 amino acids. The germline V gene has CDR1 GTSNPN and CDR2 SVGIG (reference sequence). V trimming: 3 bases; J trimming: 2 bases; junction bases outside the gene matches: 4. The CDR3 spells CAWRGQGWTNEKLFF. The DNA for the CDR3 is TGTGCCTGGAGGGGACAGGGTTGGACTAATGAAAAACTGTTTTTT. Drawing the rest from reference TRBV30 and TRBJ1-4, the complete variable domain is SQTIHQWPATLVQPVGSPLSLECTVEGTSNPNLYWYRQAAGRGLQLLFYSVGIGQISSEVPQNLSASRPQDRQFILSSKKLLLSDSGFYLCAWRGQGWTNEKLFFGSGTQLSVL.